The 31 T cell receptor beta chains reported below all come from one sample, sequenced in a study of CD8 T cells in ankylosing spondylitis. TCRdb fed the 5' RACE reads into MiXCR, producing one record per CDR3 protein. This sample carries around 770,000 distinct CDR3 sequences, under 20% of them seen once, and the ten largest clones take about a fifth. Their antigens remain unidentified. General study results and limits: Blood from ankylosing spondylitis patients appeared to carry a characteristic eight-variant TCR beta motif.

The material sequenced was blood, either unsorted or a sorted T cell fraction (not recorded which). Receptors originate from a male donor with ankylosing spondylitis.

The V and J genes are TRBV14 and TRBJ2-7; no clear D gene. This CDR3 is built from 14 residues. The V gene's germline CDR1 is SGHDN and CDR2 FVKESK. The V end was cut by 1 base, the J end by 2 bases, with 9 bases between. CDR3 in DNA: TGTGCCAGCAGCCAAGTTGTCGGACCCTACGAGCAGTACTTC. Residues: CASSQVVGPYEQYF.

This chain links TRBV20-1 with TRBJ2-5, with TRBD2 matching 10 bases. Germline V gene sequence: CDR1 DFQATT, CDR2 SNEGSKA (reference sequence). This CDR3 is 15 amino acids long. Losses at the gene ends were 0 bases for V and 5 bases for J; bases not matched to a gene: 6. The chain's CDR3 is CSARDGTSVLETQYF. The CDR3 bases are TGCAGTGCTAGAGATGGGACTAGCGTGTTGGAGACCCAGTACTTC.

The CDR3 coding sequence is TGTGCCAGCAGTCTCTATAAACAGGGGACAGGGGGTGTCTACGAGCAGTACTTC. This codes for CASSLYKQGTGGVYEQYF. The rearrangement joins TRBV12-3 or TRBV12-4 to TRBJ2-7; 11 bases align to TRBD1. The CDR3 is 18 residues long. After removal of 5 bases from V and 3 bases from J, the junction contained 15 bases not matched to a gene.

A few counts support this clonotype. V and J are TRBV7-2 and TRBJ2-3; the D is unclear. CDR3 length: 15 residues. Germline V lookup: CDR1 SGHTA, CDR2 FQGNSA. With 1 base removed from V and 1 base from J, the gap between germline ends came to 9 bases. DNA of the CDR3: TGTGCCAGCAGCTTAGTGAGTCTAGGCACAGATACGCAGTATTTT. It specifies CASSLVSLGTDTQYF.

This clonotype turned up a few times. The V gene is TRBV12-3 or TRBV12-4, the J gene TRBJ1-5; 9 nucleotides match TRBD1. V lost 5 bases and J lost 2; bases outside the gene matches: 7. The CDR3 loop spans 16 amino acids. CDR3 sequence: CASSPARDRGNQPQHF. In DNA, the CDR3 is TGTGCCAGCAGTCCAGCCCGGGACAGGGGCAATCAGCCCCAGCATTTT.

This chain joins TRBV5-1 and TRBJ2-3, with D possibly matching TRBD2 (5 bases). CDR3 length: 13 residues. Germline CDR1 SGHRS, CDR2 YFSETQ. Trimming pared 7 bases from V and 2 bases from J, leaving 11 bases between. The CDR3 loop is CASGGLITDTQYF. The CDR3 DNA sequence: TGCGCCAGCGGTGGACTTATCACAGATACGCAGTATTTT.

The chain uses TRBV24-1 and TRBJ1-2; TRBD1 might be the D (5 bases). Trimming cost V 3 bases and J 8 bases, with 15 bases left between them. Per germline, CDR1 KGHDR and CDR2 SFDVKD. The CDR3 runs to 14 residues. The CDR3 DNA reads as TGTGCCACCAGTGATGCCGGGACCGATTTGGGCTACACCTTC. Amino acids: CATSDAGTDLGYTF.

The genes are TRBV18 and TRBJ1-2; D perhaps matches TRBD1 (5 bases). CDR1 is KGHSH, CDR2 LQKENI, per germline. This CDR3 spans 13 amino acids. The V end lost 6 bases, the J end lost 10 bases, and 18 bases lay between the germline ends. The CDR3 DNA follows: TGTGCCAGCTCCCGGGGCCTCGAGGATGACTACACCTTC. Protein: CASSRGLEDDYTF.

This clonotype was counted a few times. This chain connects TRBV29-1 to TRBJ2-3, with D hard to call. Germline V gene data show CDR1 as SQVTM and CDR2 as ANQGSEA. V was pared by 4 bases and J by 1 base, with 9 bases between. CDR3 length: 13 residues. CDR3 nucleotide sequence: TGCAGCGTTGTGCTCCTCCGCACAGATACGCAGTATTTT. This codes for CSVVLLRTDTQYF.

The sample holds a few counts of this clonotype. The chain carries TRBV12-3 or TRBV12-4 and TRBJ1-1; no clear D. This CDR3 region has 12 residues. Trimming left V 4 bases short and J 10 bases short, with 13 bases between. This CDR3 is CASSSYYEVAFF. The CDR3 nucleotides read TGTGCCAGCAGTTCCTACTACGAAGTAGCTTTCTTT.

The rearrangement uses TRBV11-3 and TRBJ2-7; either TRBD1 or TRBD2 may supply D (5 bases each). CDR3 length equals 14 residues. Between the trimmed V and J ends, which lost 0 bases and 3 bases, there was a span of 9 bases. The germline V gene encodes CDR1 SGHNT and CDR2 YENEEA. In DNA, the CDR3 is TGTGCCAGCAGCTTAGAAGGGGACGGCTACGAGCAGTACTTC. Its translation is CASSLEGDGYEQYF.

The chain is built from TRBV12-3 or TRBV12-4 and TRBJ1-4; maybe TRBD1 (5 bases). Trimming took off 6 bases at V and 9 bases at J, with 11 bases between the two ends. The CDR3 sequence is 12 residues long. CDR3 protein: CASSPGEKKLFF. CDR3 coding DNA: TGTGCCAGCAGCCCGGGGGAAAAAAAACTGTTTTTT.

The chain recombines TRBV4-3 with TRBJ2-3; D may be TRBD1 or TRBD2 (5 bases each). The CDR3 covers 17 residues. Trimming pared 0 bases from V and 4 bases from J, leaving 17 bases between. Germline lookup yields CDR1 LGHNA and CDR2 YSLEER. CDR3 DNA: TGCGCCAGCAGCCAAGATCCGGGGCCCCGGGGTTCAGATACGCAGTATTTT. This gives the protein CASSQDPGPRGSDTQYF.

The chain joins TRBV6-1 to TRBJ2-7, with 11 bases that match TRBD2. Trimming removed 5 bases from V and 3 bases from J; junction bases left unmatched: 9. Germline lookup yields CDR1 MNHNS and CDR2 SASEGT. CDR3 size: 16 residues. CDR3 sequence reads: CASSPGTSGPLYEQYF. DNA for the CDR3: TGTGCCAGCAGTCCCGGGACTAGCGGACCTCTCTACGAGCAGTACTTC.

This clonotype was seen more than once but under ten times. The V and J genes are TRBV5-1 and TRBJ2-1, with TRBD2 identical over 10 bases. After removal of 0 bases from V and 8 bases from J, the junction contained 11 bases not matched to a gene. The CDR3 has 17 amino acids. The V gene's germline CDR1 is SGHRS and CDR2 YFSETQ. The CDR3 loop reads CASSLGASGGSWDEQFF. As DNA, the CDR3 is TGCGCCAGCAGCTTGGGGGCTAGCGGGGGTTCCTGGGATGAGCAGTTCTTC. Supplemented by reference TRBV5-1 and TRBJ2-1, the full variable domain reads KAGVTQTPRYLIKTRGQQVTLSCSPISGHRSVSWYQQTPGQGLQFLFEYFSETQRNKGNFPGRFSGRQFSNSRSEMNVSTLELGDSALYLCASSLGASGGSWDEQFFGPGTRLTVL.

The chain carries TRBV12-3 or TRBV12-4 and TRBJ2-5; 9 bases agree with TRBD2. Trimming took 3 bases from V and 4 from J; bases not matched to a gene: 6. The CDR3 is made up of 15 amino acids. CDR3 region: CASSFGLARRETQYF. The DNA of the CDR3 is TGTGCCAGCAGTTTCGGACTAGCGAGAAGAGAGACCCAGTACTTC.

The sample holds many counts of this clonotype. The chain carries TRBV4-1 and TRBJ1-1; D is perhaps TRBD1 (5 bases). The CDR3 sequence is 14 residues long. The germline V gene has CDR1 MGHRA and CDR2 YSYEKL. Trimming stripped 0 bases from V and 1 base from J, with 6 bases between. Here the CDR3 reads CASSQEGGNTEAFF. The CDR3 DNA sequence: TGCGCCAGCAGCCAAGAGGGGGGGAACACTGAAGCTTTCTTT.

The rearrangement uses TRBV11-2 and TRBJ2-7, with 12 bases aligning to TRBD2. The CDR3 contains 19 residues. Germline CDR1 reads SGHAT; CDR2 reads FQNNGV. V was pared by 0 bases and J by 0 bases, with 9 bases of the junction left unmatched. The CDR3 DNA follows: TGTGCCAGCAGCTTAGAACCCCCCGGACTAGCGGGACTCTCCTACGAGCAGTACTTC. Protein: CASSLEPPGLAGLSYEQYF.

This chain joins TRBV30 and TRBJ1-1; D possibly corresponds to TRBD1 (6 bases). Germline CDR1 GTSNPN, CDR2 SVGIG (reference sequence). The germline V and J ends were trimmed by 0 bases and 4 bases, with 12 bases remaining between them. This CDR3 has 14 residues. The CDR3 DNA reads TGTGCCTGGAGTGTTCGGGGGGCAGGCACTGAAGCTTTCTTT. It yields the protein CAWSVRGAGTEAFF.

In its sample, this clonotype was seen a few times. The chain carries TRBV12-3 or TRBV12-4 and TRBJ2-5, with unresolved D. The CDR3 is 14 residues long. Trimming took off 6 bases at V and 5 bases at J, with 16 bases between the two ends. CDR3 in DNA: TGTGCCAGCAGCCCCCCCTGGTATGAGGAGACCCAGTACTTC. Translated, it gives CASSPPWYEETQYF.

With respect to this clonotype: At one end the junction does not follow the germline gene, possibly because of a read error. The chain uses TRBV2 and TRBJ2-3; 13 nucleotides match TRBD2. Germline V gives CDR1 SNHLY, CDR2 FYNNEI. The CDR3 is 16 residues long. CDR3 bases: TGTGCCAGCAGCGAAGGACTAGCGGGAGTAGGAGATACGCAGTATTTT. Translation: CASSEGLAGVGDTQYF.

V gene TRBV5-1 combines with J gene TRBJ1-4; TRBD1 matches 8 bases. The length of the CDR3 is 16 residues. Germline V gene data show CDR1 as SGHRS and CDR2 as YFSETQ. V lost 3 bases to trimming and J lost 1 base; unmatched junction nucleotides: 5. This CDR3 reads CASSSQGVGTNEKLFF. CDR3 DNA sequence: TGCGCCAGCAGCTCACAGGGGGTTGGAACTAATGAAAAACTGTTTTTT.

This clonotype was counted a few times. V and J are TRBV12-3 or TRBV12-4 and TRBJ2-5; D perhaps matches TRBD1 (6 bases). The V end was cut by 6 bases, the J end by 5 bases, with 16 bases between. The CDR3 consists of 14 residues. CDR3 bases: TGTGCCAGCAGCCCAGGGGTTACCGGGGAGACCCAGTACTTC. This gives the protein CASSPGVTGETQYF.

The J gene is TRBJ2-3, the V gene TRBV18, with TRBD2 matching over 9 bases. Trimming cost V 8 bases and J 0 bases; bases outside gene matches: 6. This CDR3 is built from 15 residues. Germline V lookup: CDR1 KGHSH, CDR2 LQKENI. As DNA, the CDR3 is TGTGCCAGCACGACTAGCGGATTTAGCACAGATACGCAGTATTTT. Translated, it gives CASTTSGFSTDTQYF.

This chain links TRBV28 with TRBJ1-1; D is ambiguous. V lost 7 bases and J 1 base, leaving 7 bases between the germline ends. Germline loops: CDR1 MDHEN, CDR2 SYDVKM. CDR3 length: 12 amino acids. The CDR3 bases are TGTGCCAGCACGGCGAGGAACACTGAAGCTTTCTTT. Residues: CASTARNTEAFF. Combining the CDR3 with reference TRBV28 and TRBJ1-1 gives the whole variable domain DVKVTQSSRYLVKRTGEKVFLECVQDMDHENMFWYRQDPGLGLRLIYFSYDVKMKEKGDIPEGYSVSREKKERFSLILESASTNQTSMYLCASTARNTEAFFGQGTRLTVV.

Here the CDR3 DNA reads TGTGCCAGCAGCATCAGGGAGGCAACTGAAGCTTTCTTT. Its protein product is CASSIREATEAFF. The V gene is TRBV12-3 or TRBV12-4, the J gene TRBJ1-1, with a weak D call TRBD1 (5 bases). The CDR3 is 13 amino acids. Trimming cost V 6 bases and J 5 bases, with 13 bases left between them.

V usage is TRBV29-1 and J usage is TRBJ2-3; 7 bases are a match to TRBD2. The germline V gene encodes CDR1 SQVTM and CDR2 ANQGSEA. The CDR3 runs 15 residues. V dropped 7 bases and J dropped 1; count of bases not matched to a gene: 11. The CDR3: CSARRPGGGTDTQYF. The CDR3, as DNA: TGCAGCGCCAGACGCCCGGGGGGAGGCACAGATACGCAGTATTTT.

V gene TRBV20-1 combines with J gene TRBJ1-1; 10 bases agree with TRBD1. The ends lost 6 bases at V and 5 bases at J; junction bases unmatched: 6. The CDR3 loop spans 13 amino acids. Germline loops: CDR1 DFQATT, CDR2 SNEGSKA (reference sequence). CDR3 amino acids: CSAMGQGKTEAFF. CDR3 nucleotide sequence: TGCAGTGCCATGGGACAGGGGAAAACTGAAGCTTTCTTT.

This clonotype came up a few times. This chain links TRBV6-2 or TRBV6-3 with TRBJ1-5; D gene ambiguous. Germline CDR1 is MNHEY and CDR2 is SVGEGT. V was shortened by 2 bases and J by 9 bases, with 11 bases between the two germline ends. The length of the CDR3 is 13 residues. The DNA for the CDR3 is TGTGCCAGCAGTTACGCGGAATGGCGGCCCCAGCATTTT. Amino acids: CASSYAEWRPQHF.

The chain joins TRBV29-1 to TRBJ2-1; possible D gene TRBD1, 5 bases. The CDR3 is made up of 12 amino acids. V was shortened by 4 bases and J by 9 bases, with 13 bases between the two germline ends. Germline lookup yields CDR1 SQVTM and CDR2 ANQGSEA. The DNA of the CDR3 is TGCAGCGTTGCGCAGGGTGACGGTGAGCAGTTCTTC. It is translated as CSVAQGDGEQFF.

In this sample, this clonotype turned up a few times. The chain has TRBV12-3 or TRBV12-4 and TRBJ1-2; D call uncertain. The CDR3 is made up of 12 amino acids. V gave up 6 bases and J gave up 4 bases, with 9 bases separating them. CDR3 DNA sequence: TGTGCCAGCAGCTCCGGGAGCTATGGCTACACCTTC. This codes for CASSSGSYGYTF.